One and the same sample provided the 32 T cell receptor beta chains below, sequenced in a study of T-cell memory formation after mild COVID-19. One entry per CDR3 protein results from TCRdb running MiXCR on the 5' RACE reads. This sample has 150,000 to 200,000 distinct CDR3 sequences; 20% to 25% occur once, and the top ten carry under 25%. The sequencing sample was made of PBMCs or a T cell subset sorted from them (not recorded which). The origin of the receptors is an adult woman who had mild COVID-19 (a few samples of this study predate the infection). Cell type and time point are not known.

This clonotype was observed a handful of times. The chain joins TRBV5-1 to TRBJ1-1; 7 nucleotides match TRBD1. Germline trimming cut 1 base from V and 1 base from J; bases unmatched to any gene: 4. This CDR3 has 15 amino acids. CDR1 SGHRS and CDR2 YFSETQ come from the germline V gene. This CDR3 is CASSLTGQANTEAFF. The CDR3 nucleotides are TGCGCCAGCAGCTTGACCGGACAGGCGAACACTGAAGCTTTCTTT. Looking up the rest from reference TRBV5-1 and TRBJ1-1 gives the full variable domain: KAGVTQTPRYLIKTRGQQVTLSCSPISGHRSVSWYQQTPGQGLQFLFEYFSETQRNKGNFPGRFSGRQFSNSRSEMNVSTLELGDSALYLCASSLTGQANTEAFFGQGTRLTVV.

This clonotype was recorded a few times. This chain connects TRBV5-1 to TRBJ1-1, with 7 bases identical to TRBD1. The CDR3 has 13 residues. V was pared by 3 bases and J by 6 bases, with 5 bases of the junction left unmatched. Germline CDR1 reads SGHRS; CDR2 reads YFSETQ. CDR3 bases: TGCGCCAGCAGCTCGGTACAGGGGCCTGAAGCTTTCTTT. Encoded protein: CASSSVQGPEAFF. The full variable domain, rest sourced from reference TRBV5-1 and TRBJ1-1, is KAGVTQTPRYLIKTRGQQVTLSCSPISGHRSVSWYQQTPGQGLQFLFEYFSETQRNKGNFPGRFSGRQFSNSRSEMNVSTLELGDSALYLCASSSVQGPEAFFGQGTRLTVV.

The chain joins TRBV19 to TRBJ1-1, with D unclear. CDR3 size: 13 residues. The ends were cut back, 8 bases at V and 4 bases at J, with 14 bases in the middle. Per germline, CDR1 LNHDA and CDR2 SQIVND (reference sequence). The chain's CDR3 is CASQNWGGTEAFF. The CDR3 nucleotides read TGTGCCAGTCAGAACTGGGGAGGCACTGAAGCTTTCTTT.

This clonotype turned up a few times. V gene TRBV27 combines with J gene TRBJ2-5; D might be TRBD2 (7 bases). The germline V and J ends were trimmed by 3 bases and 3 bases, with 11 bases remaining between them. CDR3 length equals 14 residues. The germline gives CDR1 MNHEY, CDR2 SMNVEV (reference sequence). The CDR3 reads CASSLEGGEETQYF. As DNA, the CDR3 is TGTGCCAGCAGTTTGGAAGGGGGGGAAGAGACCCAGTACTTC.

The chain has TRBV30 and TRBJ2-7; possibly TRBD1 for D (6 bases). Trimming took 4 bases from V and 4 from J, leaving 20 bases between them. CDR3 length: 15 amino acids. Germline V CDR1 and CDR2: GTSNPN, SVGIG (reference sequence). The CDR3 loop is CAWTVRDTHYYEQYF. The CDR3 DNA follows: TGTGCCTGGACGGTTCGGGACACACATTATTACGAGCAGTACTTC.

The CDR3 DNA is TGCGCCAGCAGCCAAGATACCCCTGTAACTGAAGCTTTCTTT. Translated: CASSQDTPVTEAFF. This chain joins TRBV4-1 and TRBJ1-1; no definite D call. Germline V gene sequence: CDR1 MGHRA, CDR2 YSYEKL. Deletions cut 0 bases from V and 5 bases from J, with 10 bases between. The CDR3 consists of 14 residues.

A few counts support this clonotype. This chain connects TRBV7-6 to TRBJ2-1; 15 nucleotides match TRBD2. With V trimmed by 5 bases and J by 10 bases, 0 bases remained unmatched. Germline V CDR1 and CDR2: SGHVS, FNYEAQ. The CDR3 sequence is 13 residues long. The CDR3 DNA is TGTGCCAGCAGCGGGACTAGCGGGAGGGAGCAGTTCTTC. Its protein is CASSGTSGREQFF.

This clonotype was counted a few times. This chain links TRBV5-5 with TRBJ2-5; TRBD2 might be the D (5 bases). The V end was cut by 6 bases, the J end by 5 bases, with 26 bases between. The CDR3 extends over 17 amino acids. In germline, CDR1 is SGHKS, CDR2 YYEKEE (reference sequence). The CDR3 DNA reads TGTGCCAGCACCGTGACCGCCCGGGATCCCGTCTTCGAGACCCAGTACTTC. Residues: CASTVTARDPVFETQYF.

This chain links TRBV24-1 with TRBJ1-5; D call uncertain. In germline, CDR1 is KGHDR, CDR2 SFDVKD. CDR3 length: 12 amino acids. V lost 4 bases, J lost 1 base, and 1 base lay in between. This CDR3 is CATSESNQPQHF. The CDR3 DNA follows: TGTGCCACCAGTGAGAGCAATCAGCCCCAGCATTTT.

This clonotype was seen more than once but under ten times. This chain links TRBV29-1 with TRBJ1-3; 9 bases line up with TRBD1. V trimming: 6 bases; J trimming: 0 bases; junction bases outside the gene matches: 9. The CDR3 loop spans 16 amino acids. Germline CDR1 is SQVTM and CDR2 is ANQGSEA. Here the CDR3 DNA reads TGCAGCGTCAGGGACAGGGCTGGCTTCTCTGGAAACACCATATATTTT. The encoded protein is CSVRDRAGFSGNTIYF.

This clonotype was seen a few times. CDR3 residues: CATSSGRMTTNEKLFF. In DNA, the CDR3 is TGTGCCACCAGTTCTGGACGGATGACAACTAATGAAAAACTGTTTTTT. This sequence joins TRBV15 and TRBJ1-4; D is unclear. CDR1 and CDR2 (germline): LNHNV, YYDKDF (reference sequence). Deletions cut 6 bases from V and 0 bases from J, with 14 bases between. The CDR3 totals 16 residues.

The J gene is TRBJ2-1, the V gene TRBV29-1; TRBD1 matches 7 bases. The CDR3 extends over 13 amino acids. The germline V gene encodes CDR1 SQVTM and CDR2 ANQGSEA. V trimming: 6 bases; J trimming: 6 bases; junction bases outside the gene matches: 8. The CDR3 DNA sequence: TGCAGCGTCCAATCGACAGGGAGCAATGAGCAGTTCTTC. Translation: CSVQSTGSNEQFF.

Only a few counts were recorded for this clonotype. The CDR3 sequence: CASSLVGLAGRKNIQYF. In DNA, the CDR3 is TGTGCCAGCAGCTTAGTTGGACTAGCGGGACGTAAAAACATTCAGTACTTC. The V gene is TRBV7-2, the J gene TRBJ2-4; 12 bases line up with TRBD2. Germline CDR1 and CDR2: SGHTA and FQGNSA. This CDR3 spans 17 amino acids. Unmatched junction bases numbered 5, after V lost 1 base and J lost 4 bases.

V and J are TRBV7-9 and TRBJ1-2; no clear D. Trimming cost V 5 bases and J 6 bases, with 22 bases left between them. CDR1 SEHNR and CDR2 FQNEAQ come from the germline V gene (reference sequence). The CDR3 runs 16 residues. The CDR3 protein is CASSPFTTSLYDGYTF. The CDR3 DNA follows: TGTGCCAGCAGCCCCTTTACTACTTCCCTGTACGATGGCTACACCTTC.

This rearrangement joins TRBV9 to TRBJ2-3; 9 bases agree with TRBD2. The germline V gene has CDR1 SGDLS and CDR2 YYNGEE. Trimming at V came to 7 bases and at J to 2 bases, leaving 8 bases not matched to a gene. The length of the CDR3 is 15 residues. CDR3: CASRSGGLPTDTQYF. Written as DNA, the CDR3 is TGTGCCAGCCGGAGCGGGGGGTTACCCACAGATACGCAGTATTTT. Filled out from reference TRBV9 and TRBJ2-3, the complete variable domain reads DSGVTQTPKHLITATGQRVTLRCSPRSGDLSVYWYQQSLDQGLQFLIQYYNGEERAKGNILERFSAQQFPDLHSELNLSSLELGDSALYFCASRSGGLPTDTQYFGPGTRLTVL.

The genes are TRBV7-3 and TRBJ2-1; D possibly uses TRBD1 or TRBD2 (5 bases each). Looked up from germline, CDR1 is SGHTA and CDR2 is FQGTGA. The V gene lost 3 bases and the J gene lost 6 bases, with 9 bases spanning the gap. The CDR3 extends over 13 amino acids. The CDR3 is CASSFGGSNEQFF. The CDR3 DNA follows: TGTGCCAGCAGCTTTGGGGGTTCCAATGAGCAGTTCTTC.

This clonotype has a handful of counts. This chain joins TRBV29-1 and TRBJ2-1, with D unresolved. The CDR3 totals 11 residues. The germline gives CDR1 SQVTM, CDR2 ANQGSEA. The V end lost 8 bases, the J end lost 12 bases, and 17 bases lay between the germline ends. CDR3 sequence (DNA): TGCAGCCCCCGGGCATCGGGTATGCAGTTCTTC. Translation: CSPRASGMQFF.

The rearrangement joins TRBV9 to TRBJ1-1, with D uncertain. Per germline, CDR1 SGDLS and CDR2 YYNGEE. The CDR3 extends over 15 amino acids. The V gene lost 0 bases and the J gene lost 0 bases, with 9 bases spanning the gap. This CDR3 reads CASSVASSMNTEAFF. The DNA of the CDR3 is TGTGCCAGCAGCGTAGCAAGTTCCATGAACACTGAAGCTTTCTTT.

This clonotype has more than one count but fewer than ten. The J gene is TRBJ2-3, the V gene TRBV7-6; 12 nucleotides agree with TRBD2. V was pared by 6 bases and J by 5 bases, with 9 bases of the junction left unmatched. Germline V gene data show CDR1 as SGHVS and CDR2 as FNYEAQ. The CDR3 length is 16 residues. The CDR3 region has the DNA TGTGCCAGCAGTGCTCTAGCGGGGGGGCGTCAAGATACGCAGTATTTT. Translation: CASSALAGGRQDTQYF.

This clonotype was counted between two and nine times. This sequence joins TRBV6-5 and TRBJ2-2; no definite D call. The CDR3 loop spans 13 amino acids. Germline-derived CDR1 and CDR2 are MNHEY and SVGAGI. V was cut by 0 bases and J by 4 bases, with 3 bases left in between. CDR3 sequence: CASSYSGTGELFF. CDR3 sequence (DNA): TGTGCCAGCAGTTACTCGGGCACCGGGGAGCTGTTTTTT.

This chain joins TRBV5-4 and TRBJ2-7, with D perhaps TRBD1 (5 bases). This CDR3 is 15 amino acids long. V gave up 4 bases and J gave up 0 bases, with 14 bases separating them. Germline CDR1 is SGHNT and CDR2 is YYREEE (reference sequence). The DNA of the CDR3 is TGTGCCAGCAGCCCATCTCCAGGGTCCTCCTACGAGCAGTACTTC. Translating gives CASSPSPGSSYEQYF.

The J gene is TRBJ2-2, the V gene TRBV6-5; 12 bases match TRBD1. The length of the CDR3 is 17 residues. V gave up 5 bases and J gave up 6 bases; unmatched junction bases: 10. Germline V gene data show CDR1 as MNHEY and CDR2 as SVGAGI. In DNA form, the CDR3 reads TGTGCCAGCAGTCTCCGGGACAGGGGGCTCGGTTCCGGGGAGCTGTTTTTT. The encoded protein is CASSLRDRGLGSGELFF.

This clonotype was seen only a few times. V gene TRBV2 combines with J gene TRBJ1-5; D may be TRBD1 (6 bases). The V gene's germline CDR1 is SNHLY and CDR2 FYNNEI. Trimming pared 4 bases from V and 2 bases from J, leaving 12 bases between. The CDR3 covers 15 residues. CDR3 region: CASSGNGGGNQPQHF. The CDR3 DNA reads TGTGCCAGCAGTGGGAACGGGGGCGGCAATCAGCCCCAGCATTTT.

This clonotype was observed a few times. V is TRBV20-1 and J is TRBJ1-1; D gene uncertain. The CDR3 loop spans 15 amino acids. CDR1 is DFQATT, CDR2 SNEGSKA, per germline (reference sequence). Trimming removed 0 bases at V and 1 base at J, with 12 bases between. The DNA of the CDR3 is TGCAGTGCTAGAGACCCTATAAAGGGGAACACTGAAGCTTTCTTT. As protein: CSARDPIKGNTEAFF.

This clonotype was counted only a few times. The chain couples TRBV5-1 to TRBJ2-7, with D perhaps given as TRBD1 or TRBD2 (5 bases each). The germline V gene encodes CDR1 SGHRS and CDR2 YFSETQ. This CDR3 has 17 amino acids. The V and J ends lost 0 bases and 0 bases respectively, with 16 bases between them. CDR3 residues: CASSLAYGPGPSYEQYF. In nucleotides, the CDR3 is TGCGCCAGCAGCTTGGCCTATGGTCCGGGGCCCTCCTACGAGCAGTACTTC.

The chain joins TRBV7-6 to TRBJ1-4; perhaps TRBD1 as D (6 bases). Germline V gene lookup returns CDR1 SGHVS and CDR2 FNYEAQ. CDR3 size: 16 residues. V shed 5 bases and J shed 8 bases, with 21 bases lying between them. The CDR3 DNA sequence: TGTGCCAGCAGCCACCTTGCCTGGGGGCTTGGGGAAAAACTGTTTTTT. Its translation is CASSHLAWGLGEKLFF.

A few counts support this clonotype. The chain couples TRBV2 to TRBJ1-2; 8 positions match TRBD1. The CDR3 extends over 19 amino acids. J lost 8 bases, V lost 1 base, and 21 bases had no gene match. Germline CDR1 SNHLY, CDR2 FYNNEI. The CDR3 DNA sequence: TGTGCCAGCAGTGAAGACCCCGCCCCGGGTTTAACAGGGGGTTGGGGCTACACCTTC. It translates to CASSEDPAPGLTGGWGYTF.

This clonotype was counted a single time. This sequence joins TRBV6-6 and TRBJ2-7; tentative D call: TRBD1 (6 bases). CDR3 length equals 15 residues. Looked up from germline, CDR1 is MNHNY and CDR2 is SVGAGI (reference sequence). V was clipped by 0 bases and J by 6 bases, with 15 bases between them. The CDR3 loop reads CASSYSTGMGSEQYF. The CDR3 DNA reads as TGTGCCAGCAGTTACTCGACAGGTATGGGTTCCGAGCAGTACTTC.

This clonotype was counted only a few times. The chain links TRBV7-9 to TRBJ1-1; no clear D gene. V was pared by 5 bases and J by 0 bases, with 7 bases between. The CDR3 runs 13 residues. Germline lookup yields CDR1 SEHNR and CDR2 FQNEAQ (reference sequence). The CDR3 bases are TGTGCCAGCAGCCTATACATGAACACTGAAGCTTTCTTT. This codes for CASSLYMNTEAFF. The full variable domain, rest sourced from reference TRBV7-9 and TRBJ1-1, is DTGVSQNPRHKITKRGQNVTFRCDPISEHNRLYWYRQTLGQGPEFLTYFQNEAQLEKSRLLSDRFSAERPKGSFSTLEIQRTEQGDSAMYLCASSLYMNTEAFFGQGTRLTVV.

This clonotype was detected a few times. The chain employs TRBV6-2 or TRBV6-3 and TRBJ2-3; the D is unclear. The CDR3 has 16 residues. Deletions cut 2 bases from V and 4 bases from J, with 16 bases between. CDR1 is MNHEY and CDR2 is SVGEGT in the germline V gene. The CDR3 region is CASSYQASQASDTQYF. In DNA form, the CDR3 reads TGTGCCAGCAGTTACCAAGCGTCTCAAGCGTCAGATACGCAGTATTTT.

This clonotype was found a few times. V usage is TRBV12-3 or TRBV12-4 and J usage is TRBJ1-4, with D unresolved. Trimming left V 5 bases short and J 0 bases short, with 13 bases between. The CDR3 has 16 amino acids. The CDR3 sequence: CASSPRPRATNEKLFF. CDR3 bases: TGTGCCAGCAGTCCTAGGCCGAGGGCAACTAATGAAAAACTGTTTTTT.

This clonotype was counted a few times. This chain joins TRBV25-1 and TRBJ2-2; tentatively, D is TRBD1 (6 bases). The CDR3 has 15 amino acids. The V end lost 3 bases, the J end lost 9 bases, and 17 bases lay between the germline ends. Germline assignment: CDR1 MGHDK and CDR2 SYGVNS. CDR3: CASSDTTRQEWELFF. In DNA form, the CDR3 reads TGTGCCAGCAGTGACACAACCAGACAGGAATGGGAGCTGTTTTTT.